This entry lists 6 T cell receptor beta chains sequenced from one sample in a study of post-analysis software for immune sequencing data. Whole-study results and caveats: With TRBV5-6, TRBV5-1 and TRBV20-1 included, about five TRBV segments were more frequent in patients than in controls.

cDNA libraries for TCR beta contained unique molecular identifiers. TCRdb redid the calling of the PCR reads with MiXCR, one entry per CDR3 protein. The sample comprises 750,000 to 950,000 distinct CDR3 sequences, about 50% of which are singletons, and 4% to 5.5% rests with the top ten. Antigens for these TCRs are unknown. The sequencing sample was made of blood. Source of these receptors: a girl aged 10 to 17 with multiple sclerosis.

This clonotype appeared a few times. The V call is TRBV5-1, the J call TRBJ2-1; 10 positions match TRBD2. CDR1 and CDR2 (germline): SGHRS, YFSETQ. The CDR3 has 14 amino acids. Trimming at V came to 5 bases and at J to 7 bases, leaving 6 bases not matched to a gene. CDR3 DNA: TGCGCCAGCAGAGACTCTAGCGGGAGTAATGAGCAGTTCTTC. The encoded protein is CASRDSSGSNEQFF.

The rearrangement links TRBV9 to TRBJ2-3; TRBD2 matches 9 bases. Germline CDR1 is SGDLS and CDR2 is YYNGEE. The CDR3 spans 16 residues. Trimming took 0 bases from V and 3 from J; bases not matched to a gene: 5. CDR3 protein: CASSVVSGGGTDTQYF. The CDR3, as DNA: TGTGCCAGCAGCGTAGTTAGCGGGGGAGGAACAGATACGCAGTATTTT.

The chain combines TRBV4-2 with TRBJ1-4, with D tentatively TRBD1 (6 bases). Deletions cut 4 bases from V and 0 bases from J, with 12 bases between. The CDR3 has 16 amino acids. From germline, CDR1 is LGHNA and CDR2 YNFKEQ. CDR3 protein: CASSPYGQSTNEKLFF. The DNA of the CDR3 is TGTGCCAGCAGCCCTTACGGACAGTCAACTAATGAAAAACTGTTTTTT.

The V call is TRBV5-5, the J call TRBJ2-5; 7 bases align to TRBD1. The better agreement between TRBJ2-7 and the DNA end casts doubt on the J call. Germline-derived CDR1 and CDR2 are SGHKS and YYEKEE (reference sequence). The CDR3 length is 14 residues. CDR3 nucleotide sequence: TGTGCCAGCGGAATGGACAGGATCACCTACGAGCAGTACTTC. Residues: CASGMDRITYEQYF.

V is TRBV7-9 and J is TRBJ2-5; D gene unclear. V lost 5 bases, J lost 1 base, and 17 bases lay in between. From germline, CDR1 is SEHNR and CDR2 FQNEAQ (reference sequence). This CDR3 spans 16 amino acids. The CDR3 DNA reads as TGTGCCAGCAGCATAACCAGTCCTCGAGGCCAAGAGACCCAGTACTTC. Translating gives CASSITSPRGQETQYF.

This clonotype was counted only a few times. The chain uses TRBV5-6 and TRBJ2-7, with TRBD1 matching over 7 bases. Trimming took 2 bases from V and 12 from J; bases not matched to a gene: 17. Germline V lookup: CDR1 SGHDT, CDR2 YYEEEE. The CDR3 runs to 15 residues. CDR3 nucleotide sequence: TGTGCCAGCAGCTTTTCCGGGACAGCCGTTCGGTTTAGGTACTTC. Protein: CASSFSGTAVRFRYF. Full variable domain (remainder filled in from reference TRBV5-6 and TRBJ2-7): DAGVTQSPTHLIKTRGQQVTLRCSPKSGHDTVSWYQQALGQGPQFIFQYYEEEERQRGNFPDRFSGHQFPNYSSELNVNALLLGDSALYLCASSFSGTAVRFRYFGPGTRLTVT.